The 13 T cell receptor beta chains below all came from one sample that was sequenced in a study of technical replicates of blood from a few donors. Method: immunoSEQ multiplex PCR; TCRdb's copy keeps in-frame clones and lacks some. The table records 65,000 to 85,000 clones, about 98% of them present only once. The sequenced material came from T cells isolated from PBMCs. These receptors all stem from a human donor in good health.

This clone was picked up one time. This sequence joins TRBV30 and TRBJ2-5; D is perhaps TRBD2 (6 bases). Looked up from germline, CDR1 is GTSNPN and CDR2 is SVGIG (reference sequence). The CDR3 spans 14 residues. The V end was cut by 3 bases, the J end by 1 base, with 12 bases between. The CDR3 DNA reads as TGTGCCTGGAGCTTGGGACTGCCCCAAGAGACCCAGTACTTC. Translation gives CAWSLGLPQETQYF.

This chain connects TRBV11-2 to TRBJ1-2, with 7 bases lining up with TRBD1. This CDR3 has 12 residues. The trim removed 4 bases at V and 8 bases at J, leaving 4 bases unmatched. Germline CDR1 reads SGHAT; CDR2 reads FQNNGV. The CDR3 reads CASSYGTEGYTF. The CDR3 DNA reads TGTGCCAGCAGCTACGGGACAGAAGGCTACACCTTC. The variable domain in full, with the rest retrieved from reference TRBV11-2 and TRBJ1-2, is EAGVAQSPRYKIIEKRQSVAFWCNPISGHATLYWYQQILGQGPKLLIQFQNNGVVDDSQLPKDRFSAERLKGVDSTLKIQPAKLEDSAVYLCASSYGTEGYTFGSGTRLTVV.

The chain joins TRBV4-1 to TRBJ2-7; 9 nucleotides match TRBD1. The CDR3 consists of 21 residues. The V and J ends lost 0 bases and 7 bases, in that order; junction bases with no gene match: 25. CDR1 and CDR2 from the germline V gene are MGHRA and YSYEKL. CDR3: CASSQESTGGQGHRRAGEQYF. CDR3 DNA: TGCGCCAGCAGCCAAGAATCCACCGGGGGACAGGGCCACCGCCGCGCCGGGGAGCAGTACTTC.

The J gene is TRBJ2-5, the V gene TRBV29-1, with TRBD2 matching over 10 bases. The length of the CDR3 is 13 residues. Germline trimming cut 4 bases from V and 2 bases from J; bases unmatched to any gene: 1. CDR1 SQVTM and CDR2 ANQGSEA come from the germline V gene. The CDR3 sequence: CSVVGLAQETQYF. For the CDR3, the DNA is TGCAGCGTTGTGGGACTAGCGCAAGAGACCCAGTACTTC.

This chain uses TRBV20-1 with TRBJ1-2; no firm D call. Trimming removed 6 bases from V and 8 bases from J, with 13 bases in between. Looked up from germline, CDR1 is DFQATT and CDR2 is SNEGSKA (reference sequence). The CDR3 contains 11 residues. The CDR3 loop is CSALRPRGYTF. The CDR3 nucleotides are TGCAGTGCCTTACGACCTAGGGGCTACACCTTC.

The chain joins TRBV28 to TRBJ2-7; possibly TRBD1 for D (5 bases). Trimming took 6 bases from V and 3 from J, leaving 6 bases between them. The CDR3 covers 11 residues. CDR1 MDHEN and CDR2 SYDVKM come from the germline V gene. CDR3 coding DNA: TGTGCCAGCAGGGACAACTACGAGCAGTACTTC. Its protein is CASRDNYEQYF.

This chain links TRBV5-1 with TRBJ2-2; 9 bases fit TRBD1. The CDR3 spans 16 residues. The V and J ends lost 4 bases and 5 bases, in that order; junction bases with no gene match: 9. Germline lookup yields CDR1 SGHRS and CDR2 YFSETQ. The chain's CDR3 is CASSPQGAEGTGELFF. The CDR3 DNA follows: TGCGCCAGCAGCCCACAGGGGGCGGAGGGGACCGGGGAGCTGTTTTTT.

The gene calls are TRBV18 and TRBJ2-7, with D tentatively TRBD1 (7 bases). V dropped 2 bases and J dropped 7 bases, with 12 bases sitting between them. Per the germline V gene, CDR1 is KGHSH and CDR2 is LQKENI. The CDR3 totals 13 residues. The CDR3 DNA sequence: TGTGCCAGCTCACCAGGAGGGACAGTGGAGCAGTACTTC. It is translated as CASSPGGTVEQYF.

The CDR3 DNA reads as TGTGCCAGCAGCGCGGGGGATGAGCAGTTCTTC. The encoded protein is CASSAGDEQFF. The chain joins TRBV9 to TRBJ2-1; tentative D call: TRBD2 (6 bases). Germline values: CDR1 SGDLS, CDR2 YYNGEE. V lost 3 bases to trimming and J lost 8 bases, with 6 bases between them. There are 11 residues in the CDR3.

This sequence joins TRBV6-5 and TRBJ1-2, with D perhaps TRBD1 (6 bases). Germline-derived CDR1 and CDR2 are MNHEY and SVGAGI. Trimming cost V 5 bases and J 10 bases, with 14 bases left between them. The length of the CDR3 is 12 residues. CDR3 nucleotide sequence: TGTGCCAGCAGTGCTCCGACAGGACTCTACACCTTC. Translation: CASSAPTGLYTF.

The chain uses TRBV10-1 and TRBJ2-2; a possible D gene is TRBD1 (7 bases). Trimming took 0 bases from V and 4 from J, leaving 15 bases between them. This CDR3 comprises 17 residues. CDR1 is WNHNN and CDR2 is SYGVQD in the germline V gene (reference sequence). CDR3 in DNA: TGCGCCAGCAGTGAGTCGCGGGACAGCGTCCTCACCGGGGAGCTGTTTTTT. Its translation: CASSESRDSVLTGELFF.

This sequence joins TRBV19 and TRBJ2-1, with 9 bases matching TRBD1. V lost 5 bases and J lost 7; bases outside the gene matches: 6. Looked up from germline, CDR1 is LNHDA and CDR2 is SQIVND (reference sequence). The CDR3 has 14 amino acids. CDR3 DNA: TGTGCCAGTAGTTTAACCGGGACAGGGAATGAGCAGTTCTTC. It specifies CASSLTGTGNEQFF.

The genes are TRBV6-5 and TRBJ2-7; 11 nucleotides match TRBD2. Per the germline V gene, CDR1 is MNHEY and CDR2 is SVGAGI. CDR3 length: 15 amino acids. V lost 5 bases to trimming and J lost 5 bases; unmatched junction nucleotides: 8. As DNA, the CDR3 is TGTGCCAGCAGTAAAACTAGCGGGAGTTTGGACGAGCAGTACTTC. Translation: CASSKTSGSLDEQYF.